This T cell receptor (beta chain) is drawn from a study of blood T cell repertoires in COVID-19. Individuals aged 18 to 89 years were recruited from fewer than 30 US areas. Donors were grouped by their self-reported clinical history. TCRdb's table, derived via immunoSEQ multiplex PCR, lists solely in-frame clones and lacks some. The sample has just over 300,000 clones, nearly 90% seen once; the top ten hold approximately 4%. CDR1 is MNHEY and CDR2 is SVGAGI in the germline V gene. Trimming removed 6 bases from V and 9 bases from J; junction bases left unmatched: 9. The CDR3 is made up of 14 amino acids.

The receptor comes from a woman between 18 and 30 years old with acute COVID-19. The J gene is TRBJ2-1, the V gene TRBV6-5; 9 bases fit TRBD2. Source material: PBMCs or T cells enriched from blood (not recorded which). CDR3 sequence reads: CASRRIAGVGEQFF. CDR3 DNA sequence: TGTGCCAGCAGGCGTATAGCGGGAGTGGGTGAGCAGTTCTTC.